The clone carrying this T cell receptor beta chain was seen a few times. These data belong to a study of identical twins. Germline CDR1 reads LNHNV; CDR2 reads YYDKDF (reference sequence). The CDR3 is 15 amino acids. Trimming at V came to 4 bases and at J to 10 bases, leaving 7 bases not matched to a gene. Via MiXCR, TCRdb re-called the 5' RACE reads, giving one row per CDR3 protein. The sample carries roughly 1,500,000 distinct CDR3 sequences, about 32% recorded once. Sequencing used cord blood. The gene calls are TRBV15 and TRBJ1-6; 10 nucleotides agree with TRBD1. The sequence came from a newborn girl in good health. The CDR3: CATSTPRDRGSPLHF. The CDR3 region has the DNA TGTGCCACCAGCACCCCTCGGGACAGGGGATCACCCCTCCACTTT.